The 23 T cell receptor beta chains presented below share a single source sample, sequenced in a study of shared clonotypes between healthy human individuals. TCRdb keeps only in-frame clones here, not all; method: immunoSEQ multiplex PCR. The sample comprises about 2.3 million clones, more than 80% of which are singletons, and around 0.4% rests with the top ten. Input material: naive CD4+ T cells from PBMCs. Regarding subset: CD45RA+ positively selected. The source is a man younger than 30 in good health. Some clones in this sample may be carry-over from other donors' samples.

The rearrangement uses TRBV5-6 and TRBJ2-1; D gene ambiguous. The germline V gene encodes CDR1 SGHDT and CDR2 YYEEEE. V was cut by 1 base and J by 2 bases, with 10 bases left in between. The CDR3 is 15 amino acids. The CDR3 coding sequence is TGTGCCAGCAGCTTGTGGTCTGTGGCCTACAATGAGCAGTTCTTC. As protein: CASSLWSVAYNEQFF.

This chain joins TRBV6-5 and TRBJ2-1; 10 bases are shared with TRBD2. Germline V gene lookup returns CDR1 MNHEY and CDR2 SVGAGI. Trimming removed 6 bases from V and 10 bases from J; junction bases left unmatched: 12. The length of the CDR3 is 15 residues. The CDR3 loop is CASRGASGSVGEQFF. The CDR3 DNA sequence: TGTGCCAGCAGGGGGGCTAGCGGGAGCGTGGGGGAGCAGTTCTTC.

The V call is TRBV18, the J call TRBJ1-2; D not resolved. V shed 8 bases and J shed 4 bases, with 17 bases lying between them. CDR1 and CDR2 from the germline V gene are KGHSH and LQKENI. CDR3 length equals 14 residues. CDR3 DNA: TGTGCCAGCAGCCTGGGCCAGACCGCCTATGGCTACACCTTC. This codes for CASSLGQTAYGYTF.

The genes are TRBV7-8 and TRBJ2-2; 12 nucleotides match TRBD2. V gave up 4 bases and J gave up 2 bases; unmatched junction bases: 5. This CDR3 comprises 17 residues. CDR1 is SGHVS and CDR2 is FQNEAQ in the germline V gene. The CDR3 region has the DNA TGTGCCAGCAGCTCTAAGACTAGCGGGAGTAACACCGGGGAGCTGTTTTTT. This codes for CASSSKTSGSNTGELFF.

As for this clone: The same CDR3 arises from other DNA sequences in this sample as well. The chain uses TRBV5-1 and TRBJ1-2; TRBD1 agrees at 7 bases. The CDR3 contains 14 residues. V shed 2 bases, J shed 3 bases, and the junction held 4 bases outside the gene matches. Germline CDR1 reads SGHRS; CDR2 reads YFSETQ. CDR3 residues: CASSLEGAYYGYTF. The DNA of the CDR3 is TGCGCCAGCAGCTTAGAGGGGGCATACTATGGCTACACCTTC. The full variable domain, its missing parts supplied by reference TRBV5-1 and TRBJ1-2, is KAGVTQTPRYLIKTRGQQVTLSCSPISGHRSVSWYQQTPGQGLQFLFEYFSETQRNKGNFPGRFSGRQFSNSRSEMNVSTLELGDSALYLCASSLEGAYYGYTFGSGTRLTVV.

This chain joins TRBV27 and TRBJ1-1; a weak D match, TRBD1 (5 bases). This CDR3 comprises 14 residues. Germline-derived CDR1 and CDR2 are MNHEY and SMNVEV (reference sequence). Trimming took off 5 bases at V and 0 bases at J, with 10 bases between the two ends. The CDR3 region has the DNA TGTGCCAGCAGTAAATCGGGGGTGAACACTGAAGCTTTCTTT. Protein sequence: CASSKSGVNTEAFF.

Concerning this clone itself: In the same sample, other DNA sequences code for this CDR3. This sequence joins TRBV7-3 and TRBJ2-1; 7 nucleotides line up with TRBD2. Germline CDR1 is SGHTA and CDR2 is FQGTGA. The CDR3 totals 15 residues. With 5 bases clipped from V and 0 bases from J, the junction kept 4 bases outside the gene matches. The CDR3 protein is CASSPTSASYNEQFF. For the CDR3, the DNA is TGTGCCAGCAGCCCTACTAGCGCCTCCTACAATGAGCAGTTCTTC.

This chain connects TRBV4-2 to TRBJ2-3, with D tentatively TRBD1 (8 bases). Between the trimmed V and J ends, which lost 1 base and 0 bases, there was a span of 20 bases. CDR1 is LGHNA, CDR2 YNFKEQ, per germline. The CDR3 is 19 amino acids. CDR3 nucleotides: TGTGCCAGCAGCCAAGGTCACAGGGGGAGTAGCGGGAGCACAGATACGCAGTATTTT. It specifies CASSQGHRGSSGSTDTQYF.

V and J are TRBV7-3 and TRBJ1-2, with D possibly matching TRBD1 (5 bases). The germline V gene has CDR1 SGHTA and CDR2 FQGTGA. The CDR3 runs 12 residues. V lost 2 bases to trimming and J lost 4 bases, with 5 bases between them. For the CDR3, the DNA is TGTGCCAGCAGCTTAGACAGCTATGGCTACACCTTC. This codes for CASSLDSYGYTF.

This chain links TRBV2 with TRBJ2-5; maybe TRBD1 (6 bases). There are 14 residues in the CDR3. The V end was cut by 6 bases, the J end by 3 bases, with 14 bases between. Germline assignment: CDR1 SNHLY and CDR2 FYNNEI. CDR3 nucleotide sequence: TGTGCCAGCAGCCTACAGGGTGGAGAAGAGACCCAGTACTTC. Encoded protein: CASSLQGGEETQYF.

The genes are TRBV15 and TRBJ2-1; a possible D gene is TRBD1 (5 bases). The CDR3 length is 12 residues. Trimming took 11 bases from V and 5 from J, leaving 13 bases between them. Looked up from germline, CDR1 is LNHNV and CDR2 is YYDKDF (reference sequence). The CDR3 here is CAASEGDNEQFF. The CDR3, as DNA: TGTGCCGCGTCAGAAGGGGACAATGAGCAGTTCTTC.

The chain links TRBV7-3 to TRBJ2-7, with TRBD2 identical over 14 bases. With 0 bases clipped from V and 4 bases from J, the junction kept 2 bases outside the gene matches. Germline assignment: CDR1 SGHTA and CDR2 FQGTGA. The CDR3 consists of 16 residues. CDR3 nucleotides: TGTGCCAGCAGCTTAACGGGGACTAGCGGGAGTTACGAGCAGTACTTC. Its translation is CASSLTGTSGSYEQYF. The complete variable domain, with remaining parts taken from reference TRBV7-3 and TRBJ2-7, reads GAGVSQTPSNKVTEKGKYVELRCDPISGHTALYWYRQSLGQGPEFLIYFQGTGAADDSGLPNDRFFAVRPEGSVSTLKIQRTERGDSAVYLCASSLTGTSGSYEQYFGPGTRLTVT.

The chain links TRBV5-8 to TRBJ1-5; D remains ambiguous. This CDR3 comprises 15 residues. From germline, CDR1 is SGHTS and CDR2 YDEGEE. V was pared by 1 base and J by 0 bases, with 8 bases between. The CDR3 nucleotides are TGTGCCAGCAGCTTGAACGTTTATAGCAATCAGCCCCAGCATTTT. Its translation is CASSLNVYSNQPQHF.

The table lists this clone with a count of one. The V gene is TRBV7-9, the J gene TRBJ2-5; D possibly corresponds to TRBD2 (6 bases). With 1 base removed from V and 4 bases from J, the gap between germline ends came to 13 bases. Germline assignment: CDR1 SEHNR and CDR2 FQNEAQ (reference sequence). The CDR3 totals 15 residues. CDR3 region: CASSLDGTALETQYF. CDR3 nucleotide sequence: TGTGCCAGCAGCTTAGATGGGACTGCTTTAGAGACCCAGTACTTC.

The chain joins TRBV30 to TRBJ1-2; D perhaps matches TRBD1 (6 bases). The V gene's germline CDR1 is GTSNPN and CDR2 SVGIG (reference sequence). This CDR3 spans 12 amino acids. V lost 8 bases and J 8 bases, leaving 18 bases between the germline ends. DNA of the CDR3: TGTGCCGGGGGCAGGCCCAACGGGGGCTACACCTTC. This translates into CAGGRPNGGYTF.

The rearrangement uses TRBV4-1 and TRBJ2-1; 9 bases agree with TRBD2. The CDR3 length is 16 residues. Trimming took 3 bases from V and 2 from J; bases not matched to a gene: 5. Germline V gives CDR1 MGHRA, CDR2 YSYEKL. The CDR3: CASSQGGGDTYNEQFF. The CDR3 DNA is TGCGCCAGCAGCCAGGGCGGGGGGGACACCTACAATGAGCAGTTCTTC.

The sample holds one count of this clone. This chain connects TRBV7-3 to TRBJ2-1, with D unclear. The germline V gene has CDR1 SGHTA and CDR2 FQGTGA. The CDR3 loop spans 16 amino acids. V shed 5 bases and J shed 0 bases, with 14 bases lying between them. DNA for the CDR3: TGTGCCAGCAGCCCGAGGACGGCGAGCTCCTACAATGAGCAGTTCTTC. Encoded protein: CASSPRTASSYNEQFF. Together with reference TRBV7-3 and TRBJ2-1, the CDR3 gives the full variable domain: GAGVSQTPSNKVTEKGKYVELRCDPISGHTALYWYRQSLGQGPEFLIYFQGTGAADDSGLPNDRFFAVRPEGSVSTLKIQRTERGDSAVYLCASSPRTASSYNEQFFGPGTRLTVL.

The chain carries TRBV7-2 and TRBJ2-7; 13 bases match TRBD2. Germline CDR1 SGHTA, CDR2 FQGNSA. The CDR3 length is 16 residues. J was trimmed by 4 bases and V by 5 bases; bases with no gene match: 8. The CDR3 DNA is TGTGCCAGCAGCGGCGGGACTAGCGGGACTAGGTACGAGCAGTACTTC. Translation gives CASSGGTSGTRYEQYF. The variable domain in full, with the rest retrieved from reference TRBV7-2 and TRBJ2-7, is GAGVSQSPSNKVTEKGKDVELRCDPISGHTALYWYRQSLGQGLEFLIYFQGNSAPDKSGLPSDRFSAERTGGSVSTLTIQRTQQEDSAVYLCASSGGTSGTRYEQYFGPGTRLTVT.

A single count supports this clone. The chain recombines TRBV27 with TRBJ1-2; TRBD1 matches at 9 bases. The CDR3 is 13 residues long. The J segment lost 6 bases and the V segment lost 5 bases, leaving 4 bases of the junction unmatched. Germline CDR1 MNHEY, CDR2 SMNVEV (reference sequence). The CDR3 DNA reads TGTGCCAGCAGTCTACGGACAGGGGATGGCTACACCTTC. Translated, it gives CASSLRTGDGYTF.

This chain joins TRBV2 and TRBJ1-3; no reliable D call. Germline lookup yields CDR1 SNHLY and CDR2 FYNNEI. The CDR3 is 16 residues long. Trimming shortened V by 5 bases and J by 2 bases, and 16 bases separated the two germline ends. The DNA for the CDR3 is TGTGCCAGCAGTCTAACCTCTGTAGGCCCTGGAAACACCATATATTTT. Protein product: CASSLTSVGPGNTIYF. Based on the CDR3 plus reference TRBV2 and TRBJ1-3, the full variable domain is EPEVTQTPSHQVTQMGQEVILRCVPISNHLYFYWYRQILGQKVEFLVSFYNNEISEKSEIFDDQFSVERPDGSNFTLKIRSTKLEDSAMYFCASSLTSVGPGNTIYFGEGSWLTVV.

J is TRBJ2-1 and V is TRBV19, with TRBD2 matching over 7 bases. The CDR3 length is 17 residues. In germline, CDR1 is LNHDA, CDR2 SQIVND (reference sequence). V shed 4 bases and J 3 bases; nucleotides not matched to a gene: 12. CDR3 protein: CASSNPRGRAFYNEQFF. As DNA, the CDR3 is TGTGCCAGTAGTAATCCTAGAGGGAGGGCATTCTACAATGAGCAGTTCTTC.

The CDR3 region is CASSHGLAAYYEQYF. In nucleotides, the CDR3 is TGTGCCAGCAGCCACGGACTAGCAGCTTACTACGAGCAGTACTTC. The rearrangement uses TRBV4-2 and TRBJ2-7; 8 nucleotides match TRBD2. The CDR3 is 15 residues long. The junction had 7 bases not matched to a gene; V was cut back by 3 bases and J by 3 bases. Germline V gives CDR1 LGHNA, CDR2 YNFKEQ.

The chain combines TRBV10-3 with TRBJ1-1, with 7 bases that match TRBD1. V dropped 3 bases and J dropped 2; count of bases not matched to a gene: 9. Per germline, CDR1 ENHRY and CDR2 SYGVKD. The CDR3 covers 16 residues. CDR3 protein: CAISDRAGGTNTEAFF. CDR3 in DNA: TGTGCCATCAGTGATAGGGCAGGGGGAACAAACACTGAAGCTTTCTTT.